The clone carrying this TCR beta chain was observed a handful of times. These data come from a study of T cell repertoires in cytomegalovirus infection. Study at large: In public TCR beta signatures, there were indications of both CMV infection and matching HLA type.

TCRdb re-called the reads with MiXCR, one entry per CDR3 protein. The sample lists roughly 280,000 distinct CDR3 sequences, roughly 13% occurring once. This clonotype originated in a human donor in good health (CMV status not recorded). Some clones in this sample may be carry-over from other donors' samples. The sample comprised PBMCs.

CDR3: CASTAGWTGNTEAFF. The DNA for the CDR3 is TGTGCCAGCACCGCCGGGTGGACAGGGAACACTGAAGCTTTCTTT. The chain combines TRBV7-9 with TRBJ1-1; 7 bases are a match to TRBD1. The CDR3 is made up of 15 amino acids. From germline, CDR1 is SEHNR and CDR2 FQNEAQ (reference sequence). V dropped 7 bases and J dropped 1; count of bases not matched to a gene: 9. The variable domain in full, with the rest retrieved from reference TRBV7-9 and TRBJ1-1, is DTGVSQNPRHKITKRGQNVTFRCDPISEHNRLYWYRQTLGQGPEFLTYFQNEAQLEKSRLLSDRFSAERPKGSFSTLEIQRTEQGDSAMYLCASTAGWTGNTEAFFGQGTRLTVV.